The rows below give T cell receptor beta chains drawn from one sample of a study of T-cell memory formation after mild COVID-19. MiXCR, run by TCRdb on the 5' RACE reads, gives a single entry per CDR3 protein. The data contain under 450,000 distinct CDR3 sequences, under 25% of them singletons. The material sequenced was PBMCs or a T cell subset sorted from them (not recorded which). The receptors shown here come from a man aged 18 to 29 who had mild COVID-19 (a few samples of this study predate the infection). Cell type and time point are not known. The CDR3 runs from the conserved cysteine through the conserved F or W. The order of the fields is V gene, D gene, clone size, J gene, CDR3 protein, CDR3 DNA. A D gene is named only where the DNA matches it firmly. The size field is filled for only some rows; it gives once, few, many or a size class.

v_call: TRBV10-3
d_call: -
clone_size: -
j_call: TRBJ2-3
cdr3_aa: CAAASSGADTQYF
cdr3_nt: TGTGCCGCCGCGTCGTCTGGCGCAGATACGCAGTATTTT

v_call: TRBV7-2
d_call: -
clone_size: many
j_call: TRBJ2-4
cdr3_aa: CASSSRVAKNIQYF
cdr3_nt: TGTGCCAGCAGCTCACGTGTAGCCAAAAACATTCAGTACTTC

v_call: TRBV9
d_call: TRBD1
clone_size: few
j_call: TRBJ2-2
cdr3_aa: CASVRDSSPGELFF
cdr3_nt: TGTGCCAGCGTTCGGGACAGTTCTCCCGGGGAGCTGTTTTTT

v_call: TRBV10-3
d_call: -
clone_size: -
j_call: TRBJ2-5
cdr3_aa: CAIRGGLLETQYF
cdr3_nt: TGTGCCATCAGGGGGGGGCTTTTGGAGACCCAGTACTTC

v_call: TRBV20-1
d_call: -
clone_size: -
j_call: TRBJ1-5
cdr3_aa: CSARVSGDQPQHF
cdr3_nt: TGCAGTGCTAGAGTGTCAGGTGATCAGCCCCAGCATTTT

v_call: TRBV6-2/TRBV6-3
d_call: TRBD2
clone_size: -
j_call: TRBJ2-1
cdr3_aa: CASRYSGGAWSEQFF
cdr3_nt: TGTGCCAGCAGGTATAGCGGGGGGGCATGGAGTGAGCAGTTCTTC

v_call: TRBV5-1
d_call: -
clone_size: -
j_call: TRBJ2-6
cdr3_aa: CASSGDTASGNVLTF
cdr3_nt: TGCGCCAGCAGCGGGGACACGGCTTCTGGCAACGTCCTGACTTTC

v_call: TRBV29-1
d_call: TRBD2
clone_size: few
j_call: TRBJ2-3
cdr3_aa: CSAPKLAGHTDTQYF
cdr3_nt: TGCAGCGCCCCAAAACTAGCGGGGCACACAGATACGCAGTATTTT

v_call: TRBV4-3
d_call: TRBD1
clone_size: many
j_call: TRBJ2-4
cdr3_aa: CASSQETGAHIQYF
cdr3_nt: TGCGCCAGCAGCCAAGAAACAGGGGCCCACATTCAGTACTTC

v_call: TRBV9
d_call: TRBD1
clone_size: few
j_call: TRBJ2-2
cdr3_aa: CASSARGQAGELFF
cdr3_nt: TGTGCCAGCAGCGCCCGGGGACAGGCCGGGGAGCTGTTTTTT

v_call: TRBV4-3
d_call: TRBD1
clone_size: -
j_call: TRBJ1-6
cdr3_aa: CASSHLGEGTGVSPLHF
cdr3_nt: TGCGCCAGCAGCCATCTAGGAGAGGGGACAGGGGTTTCACCCCTCCACTTT

v_call: TRBV19
d_call: -
clone_size: -
j_call: TRBJ2-6
cdr3_aa: CASSLSPPGAEAGANVLTF
cdr3_nt: TGTGCCAGTAGTCTATCCCCGCCGGGGGCGGAGGCTGGGGCCAACGTCCTGACTTTC

v_call: TRBV4-2
d_call: -
clone_size: -
j_call: TRBJ2-2
cdr3_aa: CASSHHPEGSNTGELFF
cdr3_nt: TGTGCCAGCAGCCATCATCCCGAGGGATCTAACACCGGGGAGCTGTTTTTT

v_call: TRBV6-6
d_call: -
clone_size: few
j_call: TRBJ1-4
cdr3_aa: CASHGTNEKLFF
cdr3_nt: TGTGCCTCCCACGGCACTAATGAAAAACTGTTTTTT

v_call: TRBV9
d_call: -
clone_size: -
j_call: TRBJ1-3
cdr3_aa: CASSVGGHRSGNTIYF
cdr3_nt: TGTGCCAGCAGCGTAGGCGGACATCGATCTGGAAACACCATATATTTT

v_call: TRBV4-1
d_call: -
clone_size: few
j_call: TRBJ2-1
cdr3_aa: CASSQGATEQFF
cdr3_nt: TGCGCCAGCAGCCAAGGTGCAACTGAGCAGTTCTTC

v_call: TRBV20-1
d_call: -
clone_size: -
j_call: TRBJ1-2
cdr3_aa: CSALSTGLRAGLGYTF
cdr3_nt: TGCAGTGCTTTGTCGACGGGACTCCGGGCGGGTTTAGGCTACACCTTC

v_call: TRBV7-9
d_call: TRBD2
clone_size: -
j_call: TRBJ2-2
cdr3_aa: CASTSEIAGSGGELFF
cdr3_nt: TGTGCCAGCACCTCGGAAATAGCGGGGTCCGGCGGGGAGCTGTTTTTT

v_call: TRBV7-2
d_call: -
clone_size: -
j_call: TRBJ1-6
cdr3_aa: CASSLGGMGSPLHF
cdr3_nt: TGTGCCAGCAGCTTAGGTGGAATGGGTTCACCCCTCCACTTT

v_call: TRBV5-5
d_call: -
clone_size: few
j_call: TRBJ1-1
cdr3_aa: CASKVSSGVSGANTEAFF
cdr3_nt: TGTGCCAGCAAAGTATCCTCGGGAGTTTCCGGAGCGAACACTGAAGCTTTCTTT

v_call: TRBV7-3
d_call: -
clone_size: -
j_call: TRBJ2-3
cdr3_aa: CASSHGITSADTQYF
cdr3_nt: TGTGCCAGCAGTCACGGGATCACTTCGGCAGATACGCAGTATTTT

v_call: TRBV7-2
d_call: TRBD2
clone_size: few
j_call: TRBJ2-5
cdr3_aa: CASSSLARFQETQYF
cdr3_nt: TGTGCCAGCAGCTCACTAGCGAGGTTTCAAGAGACCCAGTACTTC

v_call: TRBV9
d_call: TRBD2
clone_size: -
j_call: TRBJ2-1
cdr3_aa: CASTLGGGILNEQFF
cdr3_nt: TGTGCCAGCACCCTGGGGGGGGGGATACTCAATGAGCAGTTCTTC

v_call: TRBV28
d_call: -
clone_size: few
j_call: TRBJ1-3
cdr3_aa: CASGGGLQGSGNTIYF
cdr3_nt: TGTGCCAGCGGGGGAGGGCTTCAGGGATCTGGAAACACCATATATTTT

v_call: TRBV24-1
d_call: TRBD1
clone_size: few
j_call: TRBJ2-5
cdr3_aa: CATGQGVETQYF
cdr3_nt: TGTGCCACCGGACAGGGGGTGGAGACCCAGTACTTC

v_call: TRBV9
d_call: -
clone_size: -
j_call: TRBJ1-2
cdr3_aa: CASSVDSGLGNYGYTF
cdr3_nt: TGTGCCAGCAGCGTAGATTCAGGGTTAGGTAACTATGGCTACACCTTC

v_call: TRBV7-9
d_call: TRBD2
clone_size: few
j_call: TRBJ2-1
cdr3_aa: CASSPGLRGLAGRDEQFF
cdr3_nt: TGTGCCAGCAGCCCAGGGTTGCGTGGACTAGCTGGTCGGGATGAGCAGTTCTTC

v_call: TRBV11-2
d_call: TRBD1
clone_size: -
j_call: TRBJ2-2
cdr3_aa: CASGSRGRFAGELFF
cdr3_nt: TGTGCCAGCGGGAGCAGGGGGCGCTTTGCCGGGGAGCTGTTTTTT

v_call: TRBV6-2/TRBV6-3
d_call: -
clone_size: once
j_call: TRBJ2-1
cdr3_aa: CASSYPWGSNEQFF
cdr3_nt: TGTGCCAGCAGTTACCCGTGGGGATCCAATGAGCAGTTCTTC

v_call: TRBV27
d_call: -
clone_size: many
j_call: TRBJ2-5
cdr3_aa: CASSFRGMETQYF
cdr3_nt: TGTGCCAGCAGTTTTAGGGGGATGGAGACCCAGTACTTC

v_call: TRBV29-1
d_call: -
clone_size: few
j_call: TRBJ2-5
cdr3_aa: CSVRRGYQETQYF
cdr3_nt: TGCAGCGTTAGGCGCGGATACCAAGAGACCCAGTACTTC

v_call: TRBV7-2
d_call: -
clone_size: few
j_call: TRBJ1-2
cdr3_aa: CASSLYRAAGYTF
cdr3_nt: TGTGCCAGCAGCTTATATAGGGCGGCGGGCTACACCTTC

v_call: TRBV5-1
d_call: TRBD1
clone_size: -
j_call: TRBJ2-5
cdr3_aa: CASSQGQFQETQYF
cdr3_nt: TGCGCCAGCAGCCAGGGACAGTTCCAAGAGACCCAGTACTTC

v_call: TRBV10-3
d_call: TRBD2
clone_size: few
j_call: TRBJ2-3
cdr3_aa: CAISGGLALSSTDTQYF
cdr3_nt: TGTGCCATCAGCGGGGGACTAGCCCTTTCCAGCACAGATACGCAGTATTTT

v_call: TRBV3-1
d_call: -
clone_size: few
j_call: TRBJ2-3
cdr3_aa: CASSRSEITQYF
cdr3_nt: TGTGCCAGCAGCCGCTCAGAAATTACGCAGTATTTT